Each of the 26 T cell receptor beta chains below was sequenced from the same sample in a study of cytomegalovirus exposure and HLA in healthy donors. Method: immunoSEQ multiplex PCR; TCRdb's copy keeps in-frame clones and lacks some. Of about 120,000 clones detected, about 92% appear once; the ten largest clones hold 1.5% to 2%. The sample was PBMCs. The receptor source for this set is a woman aged 18-30 years in good health and CMV-seronegative.

The chain uses TRBV5-1 and TRBJ2-3; 7 nucleotides match TRBD1. The CDR3 extends over 15 amino acids. J was trimmed by 0 bases and V by 5 bases; bases with no gene match: 6. Looked up from germline, CDR1 is SGHRS and CDR2 is YFSETQ. The chain's CDR3 is CASRWDSTSTDTQYF. The CDR3 DNA follows: TGCGCCAGCAGATGGGACAGTACTAGCACAGATACGCAGTATTTT.

The CDR3 nucleotides are TGTGCCAGCAGTTTATGGGGCGGAGTAGCGGGACTTTTATACGAGCAGTACTTC. This sequence encodes CASSLWGGVAGLLYEQYF. The rearrangement joins TRBV27 to TRBJ2-7, with 8 bases lining up with TRBD2. CDR1 and CDR2 (germline): MNHEY, SMNVEV (reference sequence). V gave up 1 base and J gave up 4 bases; unmatched junction bases: 15. This CDR3 comprises 18 residues.

This clone was observed a handful of times. V and J are TRBV12-2 and TRBJ2-7; the table names TRBD1, a call not compared with the DNA. TRBV12-2 is a known pseudogene. This CDR3 is 18 amino acids long. CDR3 residues: CASRFWDRGPCPHYEQYF. As DNA, the CDR3 is TGTGCAAGTCGCTTTTGGGACAGGGGACCCTGTCCTCACTACGAGCAGTACTTC.

Turning to this clone: Since a much larger clone is just one base distant, this may be a read error. The rearrangement links TRBV25-1 to TRBJ2-3; 9 nucleotides agree with TRBD2. CDR3 length equals 15 residues. V shed 2 bases, J shed 0 bases, and the junction held 0 bases outside the gene matches. Germline loops: CDR1 MGHDK, CDR2 SYGVNS. CDR3 region: CASSETSGSTDTQYF. The CDR3 bases are TGTGCCAGCAGTGAAACTAGCGGGAGCACAGATACGCAGTATTTT.

This clone was counted once. This chain uses TRBV27 with TRBJ2-7, with D hard to call. V was clipped by 6 bases and J by 1 base, with 10 bases between them. Germline CDR1 reads MNHEY; CDR2 reads SMNVEV (reference sequence). The CDR3 contains 13 residues. The CDR3 sequence: CASSPDWSYEQYF. For the CDR3, the DNA is TGTGCCAGCAGCCCCGACTGGTCCTACGAGCAGTACTTC.

The rearrangement joins TRBV28 to TRBJ2-7; D might be TRBD2 (6 bases). The V gene lost 6 bases and the J gene lost 2 bases, with 17 bases spanning the gap. CDR3 size: 15 residues. Germline-derived CDR1 and CDR2 are MDHEN and SYDVKM. The CDR3, as DNA: TGTGCCAGCAGGGGGGGACCGAGTCGTCCCTACGAGCAGTACTTC. Encoded protein: CASRGGPSRPYEQYF.

CDR3 protein: CATGTSGDTQYF. CDR3 coding DNA: TGTGCCACCGGGACTAGCGGAGATACGCAGTATTTT. The rearrangement uses TRBV7-2 and TRBJ2-3; 11 bases are a match to TRBD2. CDR3 length equals 12 residues. The germline gives CDR1 SGHTA, CDR2 FQGNSA. J gave up 5 bases and V 10 bases, and 2 bases lay outside the gene matches.

DNA of the CDR3: TGTGCCAGCAGCCCTATTGGACAGGTCGAAGGGTACACTGAAGCTTTCTTT. Its protein product is CASSPIGQVEGYTEAFF. The J gene is TRBJ1-1, the V gene TRBV7-3, with 7 bases that match TRBD1. This CDR3 spans 17 amino acids. The germline V gene encodes CDR1 SGHTA and CDR2 FQGTGA. V trimming: 5 bases; J trimming: 3 bases; junction bases outside the gene matches: 15.

The chain employs TRBV7-3 and TRBJ2-3, with TRBD2 identical over 8 bases. J gave up 0 bases and V 4 bases, and 15 bases lay outside the gene matches. CDR3 length equals 19 residues. Per germline, CDR1 SGHTA and CDR2 FQGTGA. Here the CDR3 reads CASSWDRAGDEESTDTQYF. For the CDR3, the DNA is TGTGCCAGCAGCTGGGACCGAGCGGGAGACGAAGAAAGCACAGATACGCAGTATTTT.

This chain joins TRBV16 and TRBJ2-1, with 11 bases lining up with TRBD2. Germline V gene lookup returns CDR1 KGHSY and CDR2 FQNENV. The CDR3 covers 15 residues. V shed 8 bases, J shed 3 bases, and the junction held 6 bases outside the gene matches. The CDR3, as DNA: TGTGCCAGCGAGACAGGGACTAGCGGCTACAATGAGCAGTTCTTC. Translation: CASETGTSGYNEQFF. Variable domain in full (rest from reference TRBV16 and TRBJ2-1): GEEVAQTPKHLVRGEGQKAKLYCAPIKGHSYVFWYQQVLKNEFKFLISFQNENVFDETGMPKERFSAKCLPNSPCSLEIQATKLEDSAVYFCASETGTSGYNEQFFGPGTRLTVL.

J is TRBJ2-7 and V is TRBV5-5; a possible D gene is TRBD1 (6 bases). The germline V gene encodes CDR1 SGHKS and CDR2 YYEKEE (reference sequence). Trimming stripped 4 bases from V and 4 bases from J, with 12 bases between. CDR3 length equals 13 residues. CDR3 in amino acids: CASSTDRTYEQYF. CDR3 in DNA: TGTGCCAGCAGCACCGACAGGACGTACGAGCAGTACTTC.

The chain couples TRBV4-2 to TRBJ2-1, with D tentatively TRBD2 (5 bases). Trimming left V 0 bases short and J 12 bases short, with 12 bases between. The CDR3 covers 13 residues. Germline assignment: CDR1 LGHNA and CDR2 YNFKEQ. In DNA form, the CDR3 reads TGTGCCAGCAGCCAAGAAGAGGGCCGGGGGCAGTTCTTC. Translating it yields CASSQEEGRGQFF.

The CDR3 here is CASSLWGGSTEAFF. The DNA for the CDR3 is TGTGCCAGCAGCCTTTGGGGGGGGAGCACTGAAGCTTTCTTT. The V call is TRBV14, the J call TRBJ1-1, with D possibly being TRBD1 (5 bases). The CDR3 covers 14 residues. V dropped 4 bases and J dropped 4 bases, with 13 bases sitting between them. Looked up from germline, CDR1 is SGHDN and CDR2 is FVKESK.

The chain combines TRBV5-4 with TRBJ1-2; 8 bases are a match to TRBD1. Unmatched junction bases numbered 11, after V lost 0 bases and J lost 7 bases. The germline CDR1 and CDR2 sequences are SGHNT and YYREEE (reference sequence). The CDR3 is 16 residues long. The CDR3 spells CASSLASGQVTGGYTF. The DNA of the CDR3 is TGTGCCAGCAGCTTGGCCTCGGGACAGGTGACGGGTGGCTACACCTTC.

The chain recombines TRBV27 with TRBJ1-1; a weak D match, TRBD1 (6 bases). V lost 3 bases and J lost 5, with 10 bases in between. This CDR3 comprises 13 residues. CDR1 is MNHEY, CDR2 SMNVEV, per germline (reference sequence). CDR3 bases: TGTGCCAGCAGTTTCACAGGGTTGACTGAAGCTTTCTTT. It yields the protein CASSFTGLTEAFF.

The chain uses TRBV10-2 and TRBJ1-1; D is unresolved. Germline V gives CDR1 WSHSY, CDR2 SAAADI. CDR3 length: 13 amino acids. V lost 2 bases, J lost 6 bases, and 10 bases lay in between. CDR3 bases: TGCGCCAGCAGTGAGGGGAGAGGTTCTGAAGCTTTCTTT. Protein product: CASSEGRGSEAFF.

V and J are TRBV30 and TRBJ2-7, with 7 bases that match TRBD2. V lost 4 bases to trimming and J lost 1 base; unmatched junction nucleotides: 4. There are 13 residues in the CDR3. Germline V gives CDR1 GTSNPN, CDR2 SVGIG (reference sequence). CDR3: CAWNPGGSYEQYF. CDR3 bases: TGTGCCTGGAACCCGGGGGGTTCCTACGAGCAGTACTTC.

The rearrangement links TRBV7-9 to TRBJ2-3; D gene ambiguous. Germline V lookup: CDR1 SEHNR, CDR2 FQNEAQ (reference sequence). CDR3 length: 12 residues. Between the trimmed V and J ends, which lost 4 bases and 3 bases, there was a span of 5 bases. The CDR3 bases are TGTGCCAGCAGCTACTCAACAGATACGCAGTATTTT. Protein sequence: CASSYSTDTQYF. Full variable domain (rest looked up from reference TRBV7-9 and TRBJ2-3): DTGVSQNPRHKITKRGQNVTFRCDPISEHNRLYWYRQTLGQGPEFLTYFQNEAQLEKSRLLSDRFSAERPKGSFSTLEIQRTEQGDSAMYLCASSYSTDTQYFGPGTRLTVL.

This chain uses TRBV7-2 with TRBJ2-7; D might be TRBD1 (6 bases). With 1 base removed from V and 3 bases from J, the gap between germline ends came to 19 bases. This CDR3 comprises 17 residues. Germline V gene data show CDR1 as SGHTA and CDR2 as FQGNSA. The chain's CDR3 is CASSLVTPGTSYYEQYF. The CDR3, as DNA: TGTGCCAGCAGCTTAGTCACCCCCGGGACATCTTACTACGAGCAGTACTTC.

This clone is a singleton in its sample. CDR3 sequence: CASSPYQGTQETQYF. CDR3 bases: TGTGCCAGCTCACCATATCAGGGGACACAAGAGACCCAGTACTTC. The chain links TRBV18 to TRBJ2-5; D perhaps matches TRBD1 (6 bases). Trimming stripped 2 bases from V and 2 bases from J, with 12 bases between. Per the germline V gene, CDR1 is KGHSH and CDR2 is LQKENI. The CDR3 has 15 amino acids. The full variable domain, completed using reference TRBV18 and TRBJ2-5, is NAGVMQNPRHLVRRRGQEARLRCSPMKGHSHVYWYRQLPEEGLKFMVYLQKENIIDESGMPKERFSAEFPKEGPSILRIQQVVRGDSAAYFCASSPYQGTQETQYFGPGTRLLVL.

The rearrangement uses TRBV5-4 and TRBJ2-1; TRBD2 matches 9 bases. This CDR3 contains 18 residues. With V trimmed by 0 bases and J by 1 base, 8 bases remained unmatched. The V gene's germline CDR1 is SGHNT and CDR2 YYREEE (reference sequence). CDR3 nucleotides: TGTGCCAGCAGCTTGGTGGCTAGCGGGGCGACATCCTACAATGAGCAGTTCTTC. It is translated as CASSLVASGATSYNEQFF.

In its sample, this clone was seen many times. The rearrangement joins TRBV29-1 to TRBJ1-1; D not certain. In germline, CDR1 is SQVTM, CDR2 ANQGSEA. The CDR3 runs 14 residues. The V and J ends lost 0 bases and 1 base respectively, with 9 bases between them. For the CDR3, the DNA is TGCAGCGTTGAAGATTTCCGGGGGAACACTGAAGCTTTCTTT. Amino acid sequence: CSVEDFRGNTEAFF.

The V gene is TRBV28, the J gene TRBJ2-6; D call uncertain. The CDR3 runs to 15 residues. V lost 3 bases to trimming and J lost 3 bases, with 9 bases between them. The germline gives CDR1 MDHEN, CDR2 SYDVKM. Here the CDR3 reads CASSFGRFGANVLTF. The CDR3 DNA is TGTGCCAGCAGTTTTGGCCGCTTTGGGGCCAACGTCCTGACTTTC.

This clone was seen once. The J gene is TRBJ2-7, the V gene TRBV5-1, with 10 bases identical to TRBD2. The CDR3 is 15 amino acids. Per the germline V gene, CDR1 is SGHRS and CDR2 is YFSETQ. V was pared by 4 bases and J by 0 bases, with 4 bases of the junction left unmatched. CDR3 region: CASSILAGHSYEQYF. The CDR3, as DNA: TGCGCCAGCAGCATACTAGCGGGGCACTCCTACGAGCAGTACTTC.

The chain combines TRBV6-5 with TRBJ1-4; the D gene is possibly TRBD1 (6 bases). V was shortened by 2 bases and J by 8 bases, with 15 bases between the two germline ends. The CDR3 is 15 residues long. The germline V gene encodes CDR1 MNHEY and CDR2 SVGAGI. The chain's CDR3 is CASSYPGQGKEKLFF. CDR3 DNA sequence: TGTGCCAGCAGTTACCCGGGTCAGGGGAAGGAAAAACTGTTTTTT.

V and J are TRBV28 and TRBJ2-7, with 9 bases matching TRBD2. Trimming cost V 5 bases and J 6 bases; bases outside gene matches: 11. This CDR3 has 15 amino acids. Germline loops: CDR1 MDHEN, CDR2 SYDVKM. Here the CDR3 reads CASSLVRRGGIEQYF. For the CDR3, the DNA is TGTGCCAGCAGTCTTGTGCGGCGGGGGGGGATCGAGCAGTACTTC.